This entry lists 11 T cell receptor beta chains sequenced from one sample in a study of blood T cells in healthy people across ages. Together with a sample-barcoded 5' primer, a J-beta primer mix was included in a second PCR lasting about 7 to 12 cycles. TCRdb re-derived calls from the 5' RACE reads in MiXCR, one entry per CDR3 protein. Here the sample spans roughly 2 million distinct CDR3 sequences, around half being singletons. Sequenced material: blood. The receptors stem from a woman in her 40s in good health.

This chain uses TRBV20-1 with TRBJ1-5, with a weak D call TRBD1 (6 bases). The length of the CDR3 is 13 residues. Germline values: CDR1 DFQATT, CDR2 SNEGSKA (reference sequence). Trimming removed 5 bases from V and 3 bases from J, with 11 bases in between. The CDR3 DNA follows: TGCAGTGCTGCCACAGGGCACAATCAGCCCCAGCATTTT. Its protein is CSAATGHNQPQHF.

J is TRBJ2-3 and V is TRBV6-6, with a weak D call TRBD2 (6 bases). Germline V gives CDR1 MNHNY, CDR2 SVGAGI (reference sequence). V lost 7 bases, J lost 6 bases, and 23 bases lay in between. CDR3 length: 16 residues. The CDR3 region is CASTGGAGPLRDTQYF. The CDR3 DNA follows: TGTGCCAGCACCGGCGGGGCGGGGCCCCTCCGGGATACGCAGTATTTT.

A single count supports this clonotype. A much larger clone lies a single base off, so this may be a read error. V is TRBV7-2 and J is TRBJ2-5; possibly TRBD1 for D (5 bases). The V gene's germline CDR1 is SGHTA and CDR2 FQGNSA. The V gene lost 6 bases and the J gene lost 2 bases, with 13 bases spanning the gap. The CDR3 totals 14 residues. The CDR3 DNA is TGTGCCAGCAGTGCCAGGGCTCAGCAAGAGACCCAGTACTTC. The encoded protein is CASSARAQQETQYF. Variable domain in full (rest from reference TRBV7-2 and TRBJ2-5): GAGVSQSPSNKVTEKGKDVELRCDPISGHTALYWYRQSLGQGLEFLIYFQGNSAPDKSGLPSDRFSAERTGGSVSTLTIQRTQQEDSAVYLCASSARAQQETQYFGPGTRLLVL.

This clonotype was seen a handful of times. The chain joins TRBV29-1 to TRBJ2-5; tentatively, D is TRBD1 (6 bases). Trimming left V 6 bases short and J 5 bases short, with 28 bases between. The CDR3 loop spans 17 amino acids. CDR1 SQVTM and CDR2 ANQGSEA come from the germline V gene. This CDR3 reads CSVTVYRARQDIETQYF. CDR3 sequence (DNA): TGCAGCGTCACTGTCTACAGGGCCAGGCAAGACATTGAGACCCAGTACTTC.

A single count supports this clonotype. J is TRBJ1-1 and V is TRBV5-1, with D unclear. The CDR3 is 14 amino acids. Germline V gives CDR1 SGHRS, CDR2 YFSETQ. Trimming took 1 base from V and 1 from J, leaving 8 bases between them. CDR3 region: CASSLSLGNTEAFF. CDR3 in DNA: TGCGCCAGCAGCTTGAGTCTCGGGAACACTGAAGCTTTCTTT.

The chain employs TRBV4-2 and TRBJ2-3; 9 bases map to TRBD2. The trim removed 0 bases at V and 2 bases at J, leaving 9 bases unmatched. The germline CDR1 and CDR2 sequences are LGHNA and YNFKEQ. There are 18 residues in the CDR3. The CDR3 nucleotides read TGTGCCAGCAGCCAAGATTTACCCAGCGGGGGGCCCACAGATACGCAGTATTTT. Amino acid sequence: CASSQDLPSGGPTDTQYF.

The chain joins TRBV29-1 to TRBJ1-1, with D possibly matching TRBD1 (5 bases). Germline assignment: CDR1 SQVTM and CDR2 ANQGSEA. Trimming took off 4 bases at V and 3 bases at J, with 15 bases between the two ends. This CDR3 is built from 14 residues. The CDR3 bases are TGCAGCGTTGGTCCCCGGGGCGTCGACACTGAAGCTTTCTTT. This gives the protein CSVGPRGVDTEAFF.

The genes are TRBV28 and TRBJ2-3; D remains unclear. The V gene lost 3 bases and the J gene lost 8 bases, with 15 bases spanning the gap. The CDR3 is 14 amino acids. The V gene's germline CDR1 is MDHEN and CDR2 SYDVKM. As DNA, the CDR3 is TGTGCCAGCAGTTTTAATGCACCGAACCCTACGCAGTATTTT. This sequence encodes CASSFNAPNPTQYF.

This chain uses TRBV7-2 with TRBJ2-5; D is uncertain. V shed 5 bases and J shed 5 bases, with 12 bases lying between them. Germline V gives CDR1 SGHTA, CDR2 FQGNSA. The length of the CDR3 is 13 residues. The CDR3 DNA sequence: TGTGCCAGCAGCGTGGGCAGCGAGGAGACCCAGTACTTC. Residues: CASSVGSEETQYF. The variable domain in full, with the rest retrieved from reference TRBV7-2 and TRBJ2-5, is GAGVSQSPSNKVTEKGKDVELRCDPISGHTALYWYRQSLGQGLEFLIYFQGNSAPDKSGLPSDRFSAERTGGSVSTLTIQRTQQEDSAVYLCASSVGSEETQYFGPGTRLLVL.

This clonotype was seen a few times. V and J are TRBV3-1 and TRBJ2-5; 13 nucleotides agree with TRBD2. CDR1 LGHDT and CDR2 YNNKEL come from the germline V gene (reference sequence). Germline trimming cut 5 bases from V and 7 bases from J; bases unmatched to any gene: 13. The CDR3 length is 17 residues. CDR3 protein: CASSSEGLAGPQGTQYF. The CDR3 bases are TGTGCCAGCAGCTCCGAGGGACTAGCGGGGCCCCAGGGGACCCAGTACTTC.

This sequence joins TRBV13 and TRBJ2-5; TRBD1 matches at 12 bases. The CDR3 loop spans 16 amino acids. Trimming cost V 2 bases and J 5 bases; bases outside gene matches: 6. The germline V gene encodes CDR1 PRHDT and CDR2 FYEKMQ (reference sequence). This chain's CDR3 is CASSLRDRGRDETQYF. The CDR3 DNA reads TGTGCCAGCAGCTTAAGGGACAGGGGGCGCGATGAGACCCAGTACTTC. Supplemented by reference TRBV13 and TRBJ2-5, the full variable domain reads AAGVIQSPRHLIKEKRETATLKCYPIPRHDTVYWYQQGPGQDPQFLISFYEKMQSDKGSIPDRFSAQQFSDYHSELNMSSLELGDSALYFCASSLRDRGRDETQYFGPGTRLLVL.